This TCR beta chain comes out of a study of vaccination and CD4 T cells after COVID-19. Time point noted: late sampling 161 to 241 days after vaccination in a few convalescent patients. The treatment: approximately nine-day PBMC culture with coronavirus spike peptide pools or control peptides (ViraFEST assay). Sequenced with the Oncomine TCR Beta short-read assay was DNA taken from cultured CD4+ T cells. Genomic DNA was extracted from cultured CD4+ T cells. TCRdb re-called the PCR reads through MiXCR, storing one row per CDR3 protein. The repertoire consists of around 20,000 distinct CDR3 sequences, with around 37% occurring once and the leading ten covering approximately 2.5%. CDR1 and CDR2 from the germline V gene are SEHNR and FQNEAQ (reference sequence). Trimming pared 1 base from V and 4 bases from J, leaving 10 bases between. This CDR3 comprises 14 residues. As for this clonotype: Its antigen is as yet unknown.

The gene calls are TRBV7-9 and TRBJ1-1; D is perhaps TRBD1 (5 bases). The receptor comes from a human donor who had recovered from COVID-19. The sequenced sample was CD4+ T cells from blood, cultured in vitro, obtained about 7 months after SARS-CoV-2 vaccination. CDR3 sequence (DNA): TGTGCCAGCAGCTTAGAGGGACTGACCACTGAAGCTTTCTTT. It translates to CASSLEGLTTEAFF. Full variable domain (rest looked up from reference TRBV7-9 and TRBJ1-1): DTGVSQNPRHKITKRGQNVTFRCDPISEHNRLYWYRQTLGQGPEFLTYFQNEAQLEKSRLLSDRFSAERPKGSFSTLEIQRTEQGDSAMYLCASSLEGLTTEAFFGQGTRLTVV.